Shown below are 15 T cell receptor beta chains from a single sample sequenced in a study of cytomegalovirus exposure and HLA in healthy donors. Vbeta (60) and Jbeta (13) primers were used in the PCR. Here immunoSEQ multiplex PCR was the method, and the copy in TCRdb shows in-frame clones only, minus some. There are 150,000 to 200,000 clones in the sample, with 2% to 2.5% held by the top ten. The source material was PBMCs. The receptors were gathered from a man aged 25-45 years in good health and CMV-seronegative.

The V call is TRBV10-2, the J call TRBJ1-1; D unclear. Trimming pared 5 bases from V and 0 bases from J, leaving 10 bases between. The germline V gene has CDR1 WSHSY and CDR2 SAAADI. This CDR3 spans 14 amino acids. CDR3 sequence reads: CASSQLQLNTEAFF. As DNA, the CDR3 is TGCGCCAGCAGTCAATTACAGTTGAACACTGAAGCTTTCTTT.

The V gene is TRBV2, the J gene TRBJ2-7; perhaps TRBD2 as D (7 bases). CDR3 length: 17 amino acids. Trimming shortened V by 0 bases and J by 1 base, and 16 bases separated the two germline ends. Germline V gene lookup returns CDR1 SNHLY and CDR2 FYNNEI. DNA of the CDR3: TGTGCCAGCAGTGAAGCGCTTGGGGGGGGCTTGTCCTACGAGCAGTACTTC. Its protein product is CASSEALGGGLSYEQYF.

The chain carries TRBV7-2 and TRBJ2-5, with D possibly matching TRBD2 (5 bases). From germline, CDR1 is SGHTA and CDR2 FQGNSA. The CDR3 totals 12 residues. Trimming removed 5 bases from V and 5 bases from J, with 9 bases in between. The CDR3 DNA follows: TGTGCCAGCAGCCCTTCGGGGGAGACCCAGTACTTC. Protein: CASSPSGETQYF.

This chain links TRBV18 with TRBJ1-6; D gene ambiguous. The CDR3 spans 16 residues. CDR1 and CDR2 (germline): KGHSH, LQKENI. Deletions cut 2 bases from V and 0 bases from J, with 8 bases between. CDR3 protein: CASSPTPSSYNSPLHF. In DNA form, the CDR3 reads TGTGCCAGCTCACCAACGCCGAGCTCCTATAATTCACCCCTCCACTTT.

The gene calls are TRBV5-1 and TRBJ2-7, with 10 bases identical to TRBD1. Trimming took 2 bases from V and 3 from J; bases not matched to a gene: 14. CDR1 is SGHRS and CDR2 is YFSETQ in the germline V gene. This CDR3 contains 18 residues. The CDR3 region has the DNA TGCGCCAGCAGCTTAGAAAATTTGGGACAGGGGTTGAGCTACGAGCAGTACTTC. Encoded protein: CASSLENLGQGLSYEQYF.

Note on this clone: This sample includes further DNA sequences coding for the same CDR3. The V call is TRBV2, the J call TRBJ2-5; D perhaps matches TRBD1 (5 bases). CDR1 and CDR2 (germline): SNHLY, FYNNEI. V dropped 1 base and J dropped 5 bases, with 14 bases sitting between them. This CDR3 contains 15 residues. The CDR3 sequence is CASSEGAGIRETQYF. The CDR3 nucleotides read TGTGCCAGCAGTGAAGGCGCAGGGATCCGGGAGACCCAGTACTTC.

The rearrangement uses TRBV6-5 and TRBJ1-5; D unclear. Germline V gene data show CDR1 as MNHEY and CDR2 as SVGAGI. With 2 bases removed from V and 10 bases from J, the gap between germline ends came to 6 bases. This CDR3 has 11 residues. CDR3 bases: TGTGCCAGCAGTTACCCGAGACCCCAGCATTTT. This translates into CASSYPRPQHF.

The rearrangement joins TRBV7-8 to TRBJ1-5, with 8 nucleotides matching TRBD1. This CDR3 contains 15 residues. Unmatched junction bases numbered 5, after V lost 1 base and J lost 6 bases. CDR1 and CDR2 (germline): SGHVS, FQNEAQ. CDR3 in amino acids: CASSLGTGSGQPQHF. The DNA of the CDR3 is TGTGCCAGCAGCTTAGGGACAGGGTCAGGTCAGCCCCAGCATTTT.

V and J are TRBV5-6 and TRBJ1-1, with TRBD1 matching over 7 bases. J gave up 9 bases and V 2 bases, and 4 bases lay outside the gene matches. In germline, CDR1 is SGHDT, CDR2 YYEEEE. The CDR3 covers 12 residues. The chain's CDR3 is CASSLGQDQAFF. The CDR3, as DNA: TGTGCCAGCAGCTTAGGACAGGACCAAGCTTTCTTT. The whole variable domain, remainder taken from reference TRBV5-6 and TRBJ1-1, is DAGVTQSPTHLIKTRGQQVTLRCSPKSGHDTVSWYQQALGQGPQFIFQYYEEEERQRGNFPDRFSGHQFPNYSSELNVNALLLGDSALYLCASSLGQDQAFFGQGTRLTVV.

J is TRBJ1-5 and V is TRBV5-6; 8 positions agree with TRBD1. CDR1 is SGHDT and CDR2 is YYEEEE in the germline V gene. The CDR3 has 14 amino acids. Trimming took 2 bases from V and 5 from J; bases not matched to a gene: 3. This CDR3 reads CASSLTGGDQPQHF. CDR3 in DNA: TGTGCCAGCAGCTTAACAGGGGGAGATCAGCCCCAGCATTTT. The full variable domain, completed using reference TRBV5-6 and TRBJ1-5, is DAGVTQSPTHLIKTRGQQVTLRCSPKSGHDTVSWYQQALGQGPQFIFQYYEEEERQRGNFPDRFSGHQFPNYSSELNVNALLLGDSALYLCASSLTGGDQPQHFGDGTRLSIL.

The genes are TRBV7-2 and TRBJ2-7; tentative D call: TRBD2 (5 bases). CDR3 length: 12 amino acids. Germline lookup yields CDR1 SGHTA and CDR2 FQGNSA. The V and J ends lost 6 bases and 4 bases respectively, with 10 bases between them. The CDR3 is CASRDFPYEQYF. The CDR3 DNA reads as TGTGCCAGCAGGGACTTCCCATACGAGCAGTACTTC.

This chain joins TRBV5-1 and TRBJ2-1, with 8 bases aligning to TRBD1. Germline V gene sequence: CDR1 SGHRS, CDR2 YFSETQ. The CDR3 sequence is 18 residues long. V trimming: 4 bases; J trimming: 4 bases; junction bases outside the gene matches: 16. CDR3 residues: CASSRLSIRTGTYNEQFF. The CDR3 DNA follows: TGCGCCAGCAGCCGTCTTTCTATCAGGACAGGGACTTACAATGAGCAGTTCTTC.

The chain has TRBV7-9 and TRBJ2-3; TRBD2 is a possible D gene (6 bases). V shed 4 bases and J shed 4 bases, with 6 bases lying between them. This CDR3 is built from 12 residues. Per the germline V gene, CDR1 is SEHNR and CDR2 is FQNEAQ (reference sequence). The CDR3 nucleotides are TGTGCCAGCAGCTGGGGGGCAGATACGCAGTATTTT. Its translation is CASSWGADTQYF. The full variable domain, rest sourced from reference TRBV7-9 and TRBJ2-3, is DTGVSQNPRHKITKRGQNVTFRCDPISEHNRLYWYRQTLGQGPEFLTYFQNEAQLEKSRLLSDRFSAERPKGSFSTLEIQRTEQGDSAMYLCASSWGADTQYFGPGTRLTVL.

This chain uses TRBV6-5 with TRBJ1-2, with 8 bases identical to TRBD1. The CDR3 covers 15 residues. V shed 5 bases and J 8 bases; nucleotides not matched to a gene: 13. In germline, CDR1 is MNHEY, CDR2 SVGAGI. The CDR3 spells CASSPFVVGQEGYTF. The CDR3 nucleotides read TGTGCCAGCAGTCCCTTTGTTGTGGGACAGGAGGGCTACACCTTC.

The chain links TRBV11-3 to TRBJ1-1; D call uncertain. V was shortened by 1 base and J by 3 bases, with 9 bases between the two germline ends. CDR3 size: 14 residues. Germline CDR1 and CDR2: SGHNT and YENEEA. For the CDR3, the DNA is TGTGCCAGCAGCTTAGGAGGCAAGTACACTGAAGCTTTCTTT. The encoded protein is CASSLGGKYTEAFF.